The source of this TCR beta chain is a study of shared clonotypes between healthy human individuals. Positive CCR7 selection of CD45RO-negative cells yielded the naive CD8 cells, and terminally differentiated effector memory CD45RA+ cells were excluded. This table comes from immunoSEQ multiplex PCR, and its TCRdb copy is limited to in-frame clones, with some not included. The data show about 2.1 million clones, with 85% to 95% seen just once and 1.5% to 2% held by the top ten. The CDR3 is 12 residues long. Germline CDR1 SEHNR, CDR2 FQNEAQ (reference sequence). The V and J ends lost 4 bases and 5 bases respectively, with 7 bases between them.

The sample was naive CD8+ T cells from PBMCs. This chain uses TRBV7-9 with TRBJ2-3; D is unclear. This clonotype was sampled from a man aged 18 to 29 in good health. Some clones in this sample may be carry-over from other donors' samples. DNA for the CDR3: TGTGCCAGCAGCTACAAGCAAGATACGCAGTATTTT. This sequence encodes CASSYKQDTQYF. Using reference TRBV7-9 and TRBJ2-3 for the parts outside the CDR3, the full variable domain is DTGVSQNPRHKITKRGQNVTFRCDPISEHNRLYWYRQTLGQGPEFLTYFQNEAQLEKSRLLSDRFSAERPKGSFSTLEIQRTEQGDSAMYLCASSYKQDTQYFGPGTRLTVL.